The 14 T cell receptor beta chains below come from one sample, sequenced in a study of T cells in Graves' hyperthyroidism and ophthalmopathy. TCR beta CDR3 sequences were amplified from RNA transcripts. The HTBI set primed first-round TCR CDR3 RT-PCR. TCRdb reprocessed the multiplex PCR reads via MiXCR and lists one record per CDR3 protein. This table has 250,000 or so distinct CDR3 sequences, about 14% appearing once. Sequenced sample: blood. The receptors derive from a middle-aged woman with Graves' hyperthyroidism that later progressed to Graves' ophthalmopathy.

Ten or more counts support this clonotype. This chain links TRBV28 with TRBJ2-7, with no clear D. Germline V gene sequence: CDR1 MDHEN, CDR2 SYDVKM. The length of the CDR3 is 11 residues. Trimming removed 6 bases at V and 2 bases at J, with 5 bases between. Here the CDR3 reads CASSRAYEQYF. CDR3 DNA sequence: TGTGCCAGCAGCCGGGCCTACGAGCAGTACTTC.

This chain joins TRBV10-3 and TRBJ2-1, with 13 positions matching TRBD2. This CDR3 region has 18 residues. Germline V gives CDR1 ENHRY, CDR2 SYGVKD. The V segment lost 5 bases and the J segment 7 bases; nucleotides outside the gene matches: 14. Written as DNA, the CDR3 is TGTGCCATCAGTAGAACTAGCGGGAGGGCCATGCCGGGGAATGAGCAGTTCTTC. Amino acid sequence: CAISRTSGRAMPGNEQFF.

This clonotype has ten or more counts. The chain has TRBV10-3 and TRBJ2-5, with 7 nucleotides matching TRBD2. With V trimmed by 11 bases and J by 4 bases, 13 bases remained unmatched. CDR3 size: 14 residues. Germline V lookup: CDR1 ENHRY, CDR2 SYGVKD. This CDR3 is CAELGGGLLETQYF. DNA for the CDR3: TGTGCCGAGCTTGGCGGGGGACTTCTAGAGACCCAGTACTTC.

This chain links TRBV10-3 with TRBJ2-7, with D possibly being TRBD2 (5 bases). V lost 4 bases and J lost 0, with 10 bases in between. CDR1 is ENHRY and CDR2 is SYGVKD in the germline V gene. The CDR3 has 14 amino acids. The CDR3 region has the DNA TGTGCCATCAGTGGAGGGCCGATCTCCTACGAGCAGTACTTC. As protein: CAISGGPISYEQYF.

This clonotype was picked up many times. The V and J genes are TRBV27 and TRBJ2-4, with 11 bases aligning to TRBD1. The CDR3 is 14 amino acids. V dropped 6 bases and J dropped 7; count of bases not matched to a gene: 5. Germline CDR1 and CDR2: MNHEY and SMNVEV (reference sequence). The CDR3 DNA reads TGTGCCAGCAGCATAGGACAGGGGGCGAACATTCAGTACTTC. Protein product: CASSIGQGANIQYF.

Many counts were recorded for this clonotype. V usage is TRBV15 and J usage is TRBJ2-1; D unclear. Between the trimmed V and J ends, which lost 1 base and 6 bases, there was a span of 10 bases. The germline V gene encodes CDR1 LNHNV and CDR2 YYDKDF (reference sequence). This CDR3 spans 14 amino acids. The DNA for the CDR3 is TGTGCCACCAGCAGAGCGAGTAGCCCCAATGAGCAGTTCTTC. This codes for CATSRASSPNEQFF.

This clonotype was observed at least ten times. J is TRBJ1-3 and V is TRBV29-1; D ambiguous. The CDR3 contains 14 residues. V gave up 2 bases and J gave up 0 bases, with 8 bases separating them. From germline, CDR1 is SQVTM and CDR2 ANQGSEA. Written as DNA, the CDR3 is TGCAGCGTTGAAAGTGTAGACTCTGGAAACACCATATATTTT. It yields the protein CSVESVDSGNTIYF.

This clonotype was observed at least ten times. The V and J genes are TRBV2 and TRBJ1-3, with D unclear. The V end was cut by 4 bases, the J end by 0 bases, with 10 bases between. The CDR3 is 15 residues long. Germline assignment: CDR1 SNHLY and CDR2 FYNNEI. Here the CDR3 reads CASSVIGSSGNTIYF. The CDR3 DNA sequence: TGTGCCAGCAGTGTTATAGGGAGCTCTGGAAACACCATATATTTT.

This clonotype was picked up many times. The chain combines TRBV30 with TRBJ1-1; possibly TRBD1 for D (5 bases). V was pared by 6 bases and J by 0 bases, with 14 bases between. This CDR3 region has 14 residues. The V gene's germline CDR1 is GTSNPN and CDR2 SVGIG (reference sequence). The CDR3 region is CACVIGVVNTEAFF. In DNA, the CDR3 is TGTGCCTGCGTTATAGGGGTCGTGAACACTGAAGCTTTCTTT.

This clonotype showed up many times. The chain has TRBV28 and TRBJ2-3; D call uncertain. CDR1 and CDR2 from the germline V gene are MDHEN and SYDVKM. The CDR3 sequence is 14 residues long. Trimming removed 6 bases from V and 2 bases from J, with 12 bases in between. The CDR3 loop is CASRSSRFTDTQYF. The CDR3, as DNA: TGTGCCAGCAGAAGTAGCAGATTCACAGATACGCAGTATTTT.

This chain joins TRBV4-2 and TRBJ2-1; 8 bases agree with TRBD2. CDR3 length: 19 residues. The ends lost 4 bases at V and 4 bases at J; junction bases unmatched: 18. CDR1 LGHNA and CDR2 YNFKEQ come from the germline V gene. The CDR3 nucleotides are TGTGCCAGCAGCCTAGATGGACTTCAGGGACTAGGGGTTTACAATGAGCAGTTCTTC. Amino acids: CASSLDGLQGLGVYNEQFF.

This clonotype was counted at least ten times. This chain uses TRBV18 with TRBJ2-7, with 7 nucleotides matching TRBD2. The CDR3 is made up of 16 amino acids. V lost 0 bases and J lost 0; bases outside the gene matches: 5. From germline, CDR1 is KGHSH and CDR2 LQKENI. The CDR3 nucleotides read TGTGCCAGCTCACCACCGTTCGGGAGGACCTCCTACGAGCAGTACTTC. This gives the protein CASSPPFGRTSYEQYF.

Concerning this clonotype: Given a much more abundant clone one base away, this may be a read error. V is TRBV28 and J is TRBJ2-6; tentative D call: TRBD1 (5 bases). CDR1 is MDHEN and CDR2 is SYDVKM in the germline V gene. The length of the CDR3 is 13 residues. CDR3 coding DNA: TGTGCCAGCTCACCCCCTGGGGCCAACGTCCCGACTTTC. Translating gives CASSPPGANVPTF. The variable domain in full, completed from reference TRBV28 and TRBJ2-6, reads DVKVTQSSRYLVKRTGEKVFLECVQDMDHENMFWYRQDPGLGLRLIYFSYDVKMKEKGDIPEGYSVSREKKERFSLILESASTNQTSMYLCASSPPGANVPTFGAGSRLTVL.

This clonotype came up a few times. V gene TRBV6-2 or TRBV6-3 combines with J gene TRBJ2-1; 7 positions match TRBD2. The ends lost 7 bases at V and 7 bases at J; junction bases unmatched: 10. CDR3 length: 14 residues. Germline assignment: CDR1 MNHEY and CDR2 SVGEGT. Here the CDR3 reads CASMGRESSNEQFF. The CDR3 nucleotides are TGTGCCAGCATGGGGCGGGAGTCTTCAAATGAGCAGTTCTTC.